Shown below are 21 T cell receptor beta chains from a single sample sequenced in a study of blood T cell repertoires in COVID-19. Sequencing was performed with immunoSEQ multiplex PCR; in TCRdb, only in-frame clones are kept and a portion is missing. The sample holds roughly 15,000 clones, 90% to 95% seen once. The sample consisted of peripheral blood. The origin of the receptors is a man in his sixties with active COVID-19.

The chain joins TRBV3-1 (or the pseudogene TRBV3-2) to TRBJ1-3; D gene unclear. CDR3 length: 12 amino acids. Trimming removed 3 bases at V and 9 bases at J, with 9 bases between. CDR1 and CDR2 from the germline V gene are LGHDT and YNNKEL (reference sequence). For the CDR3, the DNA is TGTGCCAGCAGCCAGATGTTCGGCACCATATATTTT. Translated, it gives CASSQMFGTIYF.

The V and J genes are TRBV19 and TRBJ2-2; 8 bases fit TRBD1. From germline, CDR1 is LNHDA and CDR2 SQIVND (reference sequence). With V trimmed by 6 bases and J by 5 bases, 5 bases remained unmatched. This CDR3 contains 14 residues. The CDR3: CASRYTGGTGELFF. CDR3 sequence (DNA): TGTGCCAGTAGATATACAGGGGGAACCGGGGAGCTGTTTTTT.

CDR3: CASSIEGSGTEAFF. CDR3 bases: TGTGCCAGTAGTATCGAGGGTTCGGGCACTGAAGCTTTCTTT. The V gene is TRBV19, the J gene TRBJ1-1, with unresolved D. There are 14 residues in the CDR3. CDR1 and CDR2 from the germline V gene are LNHDA and SQIVND (reference sequence). V shed 3 bases and J shed 4 bases, with 12 bases lying between them.

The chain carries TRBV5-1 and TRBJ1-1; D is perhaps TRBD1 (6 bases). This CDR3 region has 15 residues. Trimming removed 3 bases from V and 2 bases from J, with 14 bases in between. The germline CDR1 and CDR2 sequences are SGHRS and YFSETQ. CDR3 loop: CASSSPARGNTEAFF. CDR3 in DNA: TGCGCCAGCAGCTCTCCGGCCAGGGGAAACACTGAAGCTTTCTTT. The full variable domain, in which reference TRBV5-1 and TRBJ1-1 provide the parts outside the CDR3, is KAGVTQTPRYLIKTRGQQVTLSCSPISGHRSVSWYQQTPGQGLQFLFEYFSETQRNKGNFPGRFSGRQFSNSRSEMNVSTLELGDSALYLCASSSPARGNTEAFFGQGTRLTVV.

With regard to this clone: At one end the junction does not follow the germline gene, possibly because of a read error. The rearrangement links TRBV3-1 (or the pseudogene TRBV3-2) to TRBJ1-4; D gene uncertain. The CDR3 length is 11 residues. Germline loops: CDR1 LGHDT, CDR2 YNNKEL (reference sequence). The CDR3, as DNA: TGTGCCAGCAGCCAAGAGGGCAGGCAGGTTTTT. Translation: CASSQEGRQVF.

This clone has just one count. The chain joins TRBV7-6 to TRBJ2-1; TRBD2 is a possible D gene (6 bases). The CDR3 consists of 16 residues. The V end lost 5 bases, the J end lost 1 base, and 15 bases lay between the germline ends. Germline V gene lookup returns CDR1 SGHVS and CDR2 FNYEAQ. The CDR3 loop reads CASSRPGGFSYNEQFF. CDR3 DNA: TGTGCCAGCAGCCGACCTGGGGGGTTTTCCTACAATGAGCAGTTCTTC.

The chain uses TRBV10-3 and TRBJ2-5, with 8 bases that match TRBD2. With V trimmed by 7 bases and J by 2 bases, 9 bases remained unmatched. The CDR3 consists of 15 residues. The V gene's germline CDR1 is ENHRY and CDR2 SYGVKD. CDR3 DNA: TGTGCCATCACACAAGGGGCGGGGGGACAAGAGACCCAGTACTTC. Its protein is CAITQGAGGQETQYF.

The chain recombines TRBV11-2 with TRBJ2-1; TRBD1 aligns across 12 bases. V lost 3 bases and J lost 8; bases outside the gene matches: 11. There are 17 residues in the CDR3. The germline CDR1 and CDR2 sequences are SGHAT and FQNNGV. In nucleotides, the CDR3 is TGTGCCAGCAGCTTTACCTCCGGGACAGGGGGCTGGGATGAGCAGTTCTTC. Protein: CASSFTSGTGGWDEQFF.

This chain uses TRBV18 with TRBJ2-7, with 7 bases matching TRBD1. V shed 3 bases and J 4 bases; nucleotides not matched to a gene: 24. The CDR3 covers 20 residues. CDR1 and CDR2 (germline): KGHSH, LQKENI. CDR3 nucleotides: TGTGCCAGCTCACCGCCGACAGGGTGGTATGATGATACCTATTTTTACGAGCAGTACTTC. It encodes CASSPPTGWYDDTYFYEQYF.

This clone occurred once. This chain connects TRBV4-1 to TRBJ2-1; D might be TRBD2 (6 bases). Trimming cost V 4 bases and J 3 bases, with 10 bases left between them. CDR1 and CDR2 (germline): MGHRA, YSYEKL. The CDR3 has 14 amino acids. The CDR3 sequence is CASSRAGSYNEQFF. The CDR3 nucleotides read TGCGCCAGCAGCCGGGCGGGGAGCTACAATGAGCAGTTCTTC.

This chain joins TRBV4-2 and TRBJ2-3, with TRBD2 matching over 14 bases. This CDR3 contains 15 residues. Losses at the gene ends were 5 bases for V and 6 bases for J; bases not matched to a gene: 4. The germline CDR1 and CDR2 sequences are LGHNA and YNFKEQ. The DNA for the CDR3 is TGTGCCAGCAGCGGACTAGCGGGGGGCAGGGATACGCAGTATTTT. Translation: CASSGLAGGRDTQYF.

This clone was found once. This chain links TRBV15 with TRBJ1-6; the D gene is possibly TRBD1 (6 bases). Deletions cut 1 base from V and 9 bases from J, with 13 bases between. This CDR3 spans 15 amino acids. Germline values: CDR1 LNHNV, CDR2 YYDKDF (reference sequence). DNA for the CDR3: TGTGCCACCAGCAGAGTTCGGGACATGGGTTCACCCCTCCACTTT. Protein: CATSRVRDMGSPLHF.

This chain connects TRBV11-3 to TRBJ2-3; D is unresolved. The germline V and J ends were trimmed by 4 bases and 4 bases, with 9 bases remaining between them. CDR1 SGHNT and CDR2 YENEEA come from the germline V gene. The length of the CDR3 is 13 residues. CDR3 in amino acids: CASSSTIADTQYF. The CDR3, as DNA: TGTGCCAGCAGCTCAACTATAGCAGATACGCAGTATTTT.

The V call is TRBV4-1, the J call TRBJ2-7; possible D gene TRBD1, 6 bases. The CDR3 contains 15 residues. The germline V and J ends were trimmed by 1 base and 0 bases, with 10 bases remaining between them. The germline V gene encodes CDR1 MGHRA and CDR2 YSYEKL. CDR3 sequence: CASSQGEGVSYEQYF. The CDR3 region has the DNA TGCGCCAGCAGCCAAGGCGAGGGGGTCTCCTACGAGCAGTACTTC.

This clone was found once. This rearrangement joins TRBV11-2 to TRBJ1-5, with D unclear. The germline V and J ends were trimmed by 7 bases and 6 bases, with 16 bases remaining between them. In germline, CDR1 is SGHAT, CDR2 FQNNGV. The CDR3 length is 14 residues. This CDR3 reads CASNRREPPQPQHF. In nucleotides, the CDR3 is TGTGCCAGCAACCGCCGGGAGCCGCCTCAGCCCCAGCATTTT. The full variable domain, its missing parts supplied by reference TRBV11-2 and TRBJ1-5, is EAGVAQSPRYKIIEKRQSVAFWCNPISGHATLYWYQQILGQGPKLLIQFQNNGVVDDSQLPKDRFSAERLKGVDSTLKIQPAKLEDSAVYLCASNRREPPQPQHFGDGTRLSIL.

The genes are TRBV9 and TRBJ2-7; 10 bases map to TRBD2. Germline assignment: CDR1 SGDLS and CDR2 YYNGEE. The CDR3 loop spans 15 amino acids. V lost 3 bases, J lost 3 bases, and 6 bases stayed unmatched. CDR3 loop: CASSGGTSGDYEQYF. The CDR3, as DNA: TGTGCCAGCAGCGGGGGAACTAGCGGGGACTACGAGCAGTACTTC.

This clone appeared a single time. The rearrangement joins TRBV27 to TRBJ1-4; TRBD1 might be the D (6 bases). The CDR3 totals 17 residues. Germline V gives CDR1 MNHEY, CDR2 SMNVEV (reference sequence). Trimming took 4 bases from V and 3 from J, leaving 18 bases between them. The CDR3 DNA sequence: TGTGCCAGCAGTTCGAAGGGACAAGGAGAGGCTAATGAAAAACTGTTTTTT. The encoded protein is CASSSKGQGEANEKLFF.

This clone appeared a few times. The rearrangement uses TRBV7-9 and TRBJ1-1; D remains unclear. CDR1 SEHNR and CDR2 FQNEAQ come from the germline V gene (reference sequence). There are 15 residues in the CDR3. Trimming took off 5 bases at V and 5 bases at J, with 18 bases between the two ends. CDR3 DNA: TGTGCCAGCAGCCCCCCTCGCTCAGAACGTACTGAAGCTTTCTTT. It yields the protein CASSPPRSERTEAFF.

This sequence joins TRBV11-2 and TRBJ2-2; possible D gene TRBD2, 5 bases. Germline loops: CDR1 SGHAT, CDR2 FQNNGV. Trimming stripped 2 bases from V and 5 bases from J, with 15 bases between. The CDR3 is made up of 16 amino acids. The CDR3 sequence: CASSLPRTGWTGELFF. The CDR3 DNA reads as TGTGCCAGCAGCTTACCGCGGACGGGGTGGACCGGGGAGCTGTTTTTT.

The CDR3 protein is CASSYSFAQQETQYF. CDR3 in DNA: TGTGCCAGCAGTTACTCGTTTGCGCAACAAGAGACCCAGTACTTC. V and J are TRBV6-5 and TRBJ2-5; D gene unclear. The CDR3 loop spans 15 amino acids. CDR1 is MNHEY, CDR2 SVGAGI, per germline. The V gene lost 0 bases and the J gene lost 2 bases, with 10 bases spanning the gap.

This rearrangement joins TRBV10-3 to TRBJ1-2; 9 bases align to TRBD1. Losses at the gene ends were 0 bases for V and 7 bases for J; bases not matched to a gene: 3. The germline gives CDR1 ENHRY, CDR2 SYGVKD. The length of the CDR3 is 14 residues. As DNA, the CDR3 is TGTGCCATCAGTGAGTCGGGACAGGGTCGTGGCTACACCTTC. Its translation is CAISESGQGRGYTF.